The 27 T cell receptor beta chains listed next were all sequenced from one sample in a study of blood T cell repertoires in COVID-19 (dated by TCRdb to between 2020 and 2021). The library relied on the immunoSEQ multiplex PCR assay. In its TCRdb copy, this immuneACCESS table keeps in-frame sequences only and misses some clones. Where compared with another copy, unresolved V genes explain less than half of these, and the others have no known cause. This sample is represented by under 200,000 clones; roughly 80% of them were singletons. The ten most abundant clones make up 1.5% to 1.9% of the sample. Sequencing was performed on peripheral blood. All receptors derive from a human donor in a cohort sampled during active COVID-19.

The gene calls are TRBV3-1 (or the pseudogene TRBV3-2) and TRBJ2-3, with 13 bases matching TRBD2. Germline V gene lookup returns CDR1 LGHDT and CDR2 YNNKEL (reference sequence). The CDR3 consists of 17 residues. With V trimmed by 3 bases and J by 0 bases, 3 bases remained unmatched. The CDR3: CASSHPGLAGSTDTQYF. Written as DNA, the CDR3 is TGTGCCAGCAGCCACCCGGGACTAGCGGGGAGCACAGATACGCAGTATTTT.

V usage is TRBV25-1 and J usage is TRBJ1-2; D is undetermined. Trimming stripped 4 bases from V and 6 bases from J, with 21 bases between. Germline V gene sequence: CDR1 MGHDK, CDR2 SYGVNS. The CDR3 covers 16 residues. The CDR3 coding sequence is TGTGCCAGCAGTGCCCCCCCCGGTAACCAACCTAATGGCTACACCTTC. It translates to CASSAPPGNQPNGYTF.

The CDR3 loop is CASSQPTGVGTQYF. The CDR3 DNA reads TGTGCCAGCAGCCAACCGACAGGGGTGGGGACCCAGTACTTC. The chain uses TRBV7-2 and TRBJ2-5; 8 positions agree with TRBD1. V was clipped by 5 bases and J by 7 bases; unmatched bases: 9. This CDR3 comprises 14 residues. CDR1 and CDR2 from the germline V gene are SGHTA and FQGNSA.

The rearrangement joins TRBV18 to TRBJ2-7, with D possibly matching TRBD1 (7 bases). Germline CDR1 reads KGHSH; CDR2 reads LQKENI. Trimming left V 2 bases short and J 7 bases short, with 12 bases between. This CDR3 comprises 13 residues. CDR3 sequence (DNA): TGTGCCAGCTCACCAAGACCAGGGGGGGAGCAGTACTTC. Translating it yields CASSPRPGGEQYF.

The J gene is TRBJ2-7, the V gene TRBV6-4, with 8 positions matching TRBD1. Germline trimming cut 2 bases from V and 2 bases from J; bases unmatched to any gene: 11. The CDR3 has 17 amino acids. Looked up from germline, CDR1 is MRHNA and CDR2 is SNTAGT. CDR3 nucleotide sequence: TGTGCCAGCAGTGACCCGTCGGGACAGGCTGACACCTACGAGCAGTACTTC. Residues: CASSDPSGQADTYEQYF.

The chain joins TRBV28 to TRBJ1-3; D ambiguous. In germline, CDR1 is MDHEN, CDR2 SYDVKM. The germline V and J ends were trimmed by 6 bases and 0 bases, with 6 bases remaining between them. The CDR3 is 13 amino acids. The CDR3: CASRPSSGNTIYF. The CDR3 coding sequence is TGTGCCAGCAGGCCCAGCTCTGGAAACACCATATATTTT.

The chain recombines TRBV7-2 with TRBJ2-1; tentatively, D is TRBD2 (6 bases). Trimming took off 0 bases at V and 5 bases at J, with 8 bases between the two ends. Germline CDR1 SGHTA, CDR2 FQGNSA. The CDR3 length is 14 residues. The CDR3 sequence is CASSLATSNNEQFF. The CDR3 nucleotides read TGTGCCAGCAGCTTAGCTACTAGCAACAATGAGCAGTTCTTC.

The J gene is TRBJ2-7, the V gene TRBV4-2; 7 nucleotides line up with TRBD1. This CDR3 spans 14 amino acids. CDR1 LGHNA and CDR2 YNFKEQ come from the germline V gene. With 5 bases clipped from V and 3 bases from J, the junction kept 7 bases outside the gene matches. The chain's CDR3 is CASSARGWRYEQYF. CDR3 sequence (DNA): TGTGCCAGCAGCGCCAGGGGGTGGCGCTACGAGCAGTACTTC.

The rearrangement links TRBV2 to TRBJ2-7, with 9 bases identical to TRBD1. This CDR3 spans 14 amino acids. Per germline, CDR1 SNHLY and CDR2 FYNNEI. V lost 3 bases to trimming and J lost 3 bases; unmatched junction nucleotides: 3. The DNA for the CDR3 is TGTGCCAGCAGTGAGAGACAGGGGGTCTACGAGCAGTACTTC. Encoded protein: CASSERQGVYEQYF.

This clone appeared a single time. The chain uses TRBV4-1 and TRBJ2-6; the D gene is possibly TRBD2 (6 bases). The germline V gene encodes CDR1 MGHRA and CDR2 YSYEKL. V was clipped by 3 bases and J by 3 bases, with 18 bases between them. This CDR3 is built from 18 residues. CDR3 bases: TGCGCCAGCAGCCAGGGTGCCGGGGGAGGTTTTGGGGCCAACGTCCTGACTTTC. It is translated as CASSQGAGGGFGANVLTF.

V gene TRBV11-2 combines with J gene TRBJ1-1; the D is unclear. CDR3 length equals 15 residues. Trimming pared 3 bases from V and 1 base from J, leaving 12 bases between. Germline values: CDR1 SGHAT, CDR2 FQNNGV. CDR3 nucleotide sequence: TGTGCCAGCAGCTTGTTACAGTACAAGAACACTGAAGCTTTCTTT. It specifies CASSLLQYKNTEAFF.

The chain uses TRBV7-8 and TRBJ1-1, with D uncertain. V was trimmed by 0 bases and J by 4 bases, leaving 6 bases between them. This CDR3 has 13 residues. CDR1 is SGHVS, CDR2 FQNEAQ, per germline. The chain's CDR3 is CASSLAVATEAFF. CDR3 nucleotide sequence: TGTGCCAGCAGCTTAGCGGTAGCCACTGAAGCTTTCTTT.

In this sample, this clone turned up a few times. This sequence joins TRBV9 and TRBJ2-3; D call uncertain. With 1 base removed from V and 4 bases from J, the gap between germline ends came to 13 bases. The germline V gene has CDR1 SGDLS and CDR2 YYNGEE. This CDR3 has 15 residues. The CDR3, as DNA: TGTGCCAGCAGCGTACTCTCCGGGTCCCCAGATACGCAGTATTTT. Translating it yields CASSVLSGSPDTQYF.

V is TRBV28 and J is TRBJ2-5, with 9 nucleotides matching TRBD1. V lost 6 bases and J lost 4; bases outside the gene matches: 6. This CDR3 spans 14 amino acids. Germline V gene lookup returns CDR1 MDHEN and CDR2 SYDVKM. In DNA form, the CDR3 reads TGTGCCAGCAGCCTAGGACAGGGGAGAGAGACCCAGTACTTC. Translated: CASSLGQGRETQYF.

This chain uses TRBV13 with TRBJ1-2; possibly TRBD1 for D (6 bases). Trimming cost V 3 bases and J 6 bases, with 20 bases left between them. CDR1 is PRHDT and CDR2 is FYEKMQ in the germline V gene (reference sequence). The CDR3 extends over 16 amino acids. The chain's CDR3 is CASSFSLGTGYHGYTF. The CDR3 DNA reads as TGTGCCAGCAGCTTCAGTTTAGGTACAGGGTATCATGGCTACACCTTC.

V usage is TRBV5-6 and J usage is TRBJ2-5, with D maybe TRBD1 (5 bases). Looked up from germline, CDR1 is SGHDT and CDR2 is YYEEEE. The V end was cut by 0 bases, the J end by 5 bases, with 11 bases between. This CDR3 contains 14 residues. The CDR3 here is CASSLGLSGETQYF. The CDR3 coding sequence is TGTGCCAGCAGCTTGGGTTTGTCAGGGGAGACCCAGTACTTC.

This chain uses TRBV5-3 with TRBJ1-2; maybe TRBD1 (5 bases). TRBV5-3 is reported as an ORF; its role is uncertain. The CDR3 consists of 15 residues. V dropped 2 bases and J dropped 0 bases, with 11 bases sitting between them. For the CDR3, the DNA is TGTGCCAGAAGCTTTCGACAGACAGCTAACTATGGCTACACCTTC. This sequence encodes CARSFRQTANYGYTF.

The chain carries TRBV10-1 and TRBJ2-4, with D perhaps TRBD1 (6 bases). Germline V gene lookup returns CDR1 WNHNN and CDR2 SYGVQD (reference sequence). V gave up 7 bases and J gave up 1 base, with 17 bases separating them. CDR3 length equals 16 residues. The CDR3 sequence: CASIPGEAGAKNIQYF. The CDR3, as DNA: TGCGCCAGCATTCCAGGGGAAGCTGGGGCCAAAAACATTCAGTACTTC.

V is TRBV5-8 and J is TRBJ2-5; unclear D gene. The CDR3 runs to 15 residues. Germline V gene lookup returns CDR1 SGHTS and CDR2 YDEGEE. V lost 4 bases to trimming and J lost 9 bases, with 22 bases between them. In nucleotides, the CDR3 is TGTGCCAGCAGCCTCGTCGGCAACCGGGTTTCGGCCCAGTACTTC. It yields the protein CASSLVGNRVSAQYF.

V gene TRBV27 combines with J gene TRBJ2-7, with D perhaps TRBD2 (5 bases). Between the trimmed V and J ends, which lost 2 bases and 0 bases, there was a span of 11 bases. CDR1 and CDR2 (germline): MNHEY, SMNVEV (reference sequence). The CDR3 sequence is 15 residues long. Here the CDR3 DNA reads TGTGCCAGCAGTTTAGGAATTGGAGGCTCCTACGAGCAGTACTTC. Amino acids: CASSLGIGGSYEQYF.

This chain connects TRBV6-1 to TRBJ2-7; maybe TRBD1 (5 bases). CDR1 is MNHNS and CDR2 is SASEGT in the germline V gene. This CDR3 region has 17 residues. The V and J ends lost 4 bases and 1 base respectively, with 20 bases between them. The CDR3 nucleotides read TGTGCCAGCAGTGGTGGGGCTACCCTCCCTGGTTCCTACGAGCAGTACTTC. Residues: CASSGGATLPGSYEQYF.

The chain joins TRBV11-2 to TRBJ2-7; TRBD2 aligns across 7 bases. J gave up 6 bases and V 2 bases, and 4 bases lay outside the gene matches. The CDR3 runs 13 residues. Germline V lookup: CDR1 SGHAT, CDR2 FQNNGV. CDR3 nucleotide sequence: TGTGCCAGCAGCTTACAGCGGGGAATCGAGCAGTACTTC. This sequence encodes CASSLQRGIEQYF.

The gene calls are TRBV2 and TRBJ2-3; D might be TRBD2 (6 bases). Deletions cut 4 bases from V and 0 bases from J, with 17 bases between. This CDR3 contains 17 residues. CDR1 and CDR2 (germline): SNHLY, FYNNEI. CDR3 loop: CASSGAVLGGSTDTQYF. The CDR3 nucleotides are TGTGCCAGCAGTGGGGCAGTCTTGGGGGGTAGCACAGATACGCAGTATTTT.

Here the CDR3 DNA reads TGTGCCAGCAGTGCAATAGCCGTGGTCCCCGGGGAGCTGTTTTTT. This gives the protein CASSAIAVVPGELFF. The chain has TRBV2 and TRBJ2-2; D is uncertain. The CDR3 extends over 15 amino acids. V dropped 4 bases and J dropped 6 bases, with 15 bases sitting between them. Germline V gene sequence: CDR1 SNHLY, CDR2 FYNNEI.

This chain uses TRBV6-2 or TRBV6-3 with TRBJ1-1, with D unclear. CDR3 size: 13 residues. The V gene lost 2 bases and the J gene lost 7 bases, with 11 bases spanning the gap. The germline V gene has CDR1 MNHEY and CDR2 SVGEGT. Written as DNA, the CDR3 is TGTGCCAGCAGTTACGTAGGAGACGTTGAAGCTTTCTTT. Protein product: CASSYVGDVEAFF.

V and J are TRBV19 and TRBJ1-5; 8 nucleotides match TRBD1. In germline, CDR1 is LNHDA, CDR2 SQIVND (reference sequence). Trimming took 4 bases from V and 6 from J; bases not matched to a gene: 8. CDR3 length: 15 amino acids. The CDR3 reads CASSNPDREAQPQHF. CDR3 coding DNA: TGTGCCAGTAGTAACCCGGACAGGGAGGCTCAGCCCCAGCATTTT.

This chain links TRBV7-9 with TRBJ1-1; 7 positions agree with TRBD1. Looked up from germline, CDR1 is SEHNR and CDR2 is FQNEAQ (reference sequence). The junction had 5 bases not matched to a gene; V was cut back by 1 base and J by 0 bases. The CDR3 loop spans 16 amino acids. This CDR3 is CASSLEGAYMNTEAFF. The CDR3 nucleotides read TGTGCCAGCAGCTTAGAGGGGGCGTATATGAACACTGAAGCTTTCTTT. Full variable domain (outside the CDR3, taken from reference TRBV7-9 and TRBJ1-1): DTGVSQNPRHKITKRGQNVTFRCDPISEHNRLYWYRQTLGQGPEFLTYFQNEAQLEKSRLLSDRFSAERPKGSFSTLEIQRTEQGDSAMYLCASSLEGAYMNTEAFFGQGTRLTVV.